Below, 30 T cell receptor beta chains from the same sample are listed, as sequenced in a study of shared clonotypes between healthy human individuals. CD8 cells classed as naive were CD45RO-negative and positively selected for CCR7, excluding terminally differentiated effector memory CD45RA+ cells. The protocol was immunoSEQ multiplex PCR, while the TCRdb copy is restricted to in-frame clones and leaves out a portion. The table shows approximately 600,000 clones, with around 96% occurring only once. What was sequenced was naive CD8+ T cells sorted from blood. The receptor set was obtained from a woman aged 25 to 45 in good health.

The rearrangement joins TRBV28 to TRBJ1-1; 7 nucleotides line up with TRBD1. The V gene's germline CDR1 is MDHEN and CDR2 SYDVKM. This CDR3 region has 12 residues. Trimming at V came to 6 bases and at J to 5 bases, leaving 3 bases not matched to a gene. The CDR3 DNA reads as TGTGCCAGCAGGACAGGGAGGACTGAAGCTTTCTTT. Translated: CASRTGRTEAFF.

The chain links TRBV28 to TRBJ1-3; no firm D call. Germline CDR1 is MDHEN and CDR2 is SYDVKM. Trimming removed 6 bases from V and 3 bases from J, with 6 bases in between. The CDR3 has 12 amino acids. DNA for the CDR3: TGTGCCAGCAGGCCAGTTGGAAACACCATATATTTT. Translation gives CASRPVGNTIYF. Full variable domain (rest looked up from reference TRBV28 and TRBJ1-3): DVKVTQSSRYLVKRTGEKVFLECVQDMDHENMFWYRQDPGLGLRLIYFSYDVKMKEKGDIPEGYSVSREKKERFSLILESASTNQTSMYLCASRPVGNTIYFGEGSWLTVV.

The chain joins TRBV28 to TRBJ1-1; D is ambiguous. V lost 5 bases and J lost 8, with 9 bases in between. The CDR3 totals 11 residues. Germline V lookup: CDR1 MDHEN, CDR2 SYDVKM. CDR3 residues: CASSRASEAFF. The CDR3 DNA reads TGTGCCAGCAGTCGGGCCTCGGAAGCTTTCTTT.

The rearrangement joins TRBV29-1 to TRBJ2-1; D is ambiguous. CDR1 is SQVTM, CDR2 ANQGSEA, per germline. Trimming took off 6 bases at V and 0 bases at J, with 15 bases between the two ends. CDR3 length: 15 amino acids. CDR3 amino acids: CSVRSGPNSYNEQFF. The CDR3 nucleotides read TGCAGCGTCAGGTCTGGCCCCAACTCCTACAATGAGCAGTTCTTC.

The CDR3 is CSVELSGTGGYDEQFF. DNA of the CDR3: TGCAGCGTTGAACTCTCCGGGACAGGGGGCTATGATGAGCAGTTCTTC. The chain employs TRBV29-1 and TRBJ2-1; 12 nucleotides agree with TRBD1. The length of the CDR3 is 16 residues. Germline loops: CDR1 SQVTM, CDR2 ANQGSEA. Trimming at V came to 2 bases and at J to 8 bases, leaving 10 bases not matched to a gene.

The V and J genes are TRBV27 and TRBJ1-5; D not resolved. Trimming cost V 3 bases and J 1 base, with 4 bases left between them. Germline V gene data show CDR1 as MNHEY and CDR2 as SMNVEV (reference sequence). The CDR3 extends over 13 amino acids. The CDR3 nucleotides read TGTGCCAGCAGTTTGACCAGCAATCAGCCCCAGCATTTT. It is translated as CASSLTSNQPQHF.

The chain couples TRBV27 to TRBJ2-7; possible D gene TRBD1, 5 bases. CDR1 is MNHEY, CDR2 SMNVEV, per germline (reference sequence). CDR3 length: 15 amino acids. V shed 0 bases and J shed 4 bases, with 13 bases lying between them. CDR3 sequence (DNA): TGTGCCAGCAGTTTATCCCCGACAGTAGGGTACGAGCAGTACTTC. Translating it yields CASSLSPTVGYEQYF.

The DNA for the CDR3 is TGTGCCAGCAAGGGGACAGGGCCTGGGGAGCAGTACTTC. Protein: CASKGTGPGEQYF. The chain has TRBV21-1 and TRBJ2-7; the D call of TRBD1 is as the table states it, not checked on the DNA. TRBV21-1 constitutes a pseudogene. The CDR3 is 13 residues long.

This clone has a handful of counts. The gene calls are TRBV4-1 and TRBJ1-5; maybe TRBD1 (6 bases). The CDR3 has 16 residues. The V gene's germline CDR1 is MGHRA and CDR2 YSYEKL. V gave up 6 bases and J gave up 0 bases, with 15 bases separating them. The DNA of the CDR3 is TGCGCCAGCAGTCCAGAGGGGGGGAATAGCAATCAGCCCCAGCATTTT. Amino acid sequence: CASSPEGGNSNQPQHF.

This clone occurred a few times. This chain links TRBV4-1 with TRBJ1-1; D ambiguous. CDR3 length equals 13 residues. The germline V gene encodes CDR1 MGHRA and CDR2 YSYEKL. V gave up 3 bases and J gave up 5 bases, with 10 bases separating them. The CDR3 reads CASSQGEVTEAFF. CDR3 bases: TGCGCCAGCAGCCAGGGTGAGGTTACTGAAGCTTTCTTT.

J is TRBJ2-5 and V is TRBV6-5; D may be TRBD2 (6 bases). The end of the DNA fits TRBJ2-7 better, so the J call may be wrong. The CDR3 consists of 14 residues. The germline V gene has CDR1 MNHEY and CDR2 SVGAGI. The CDR3 DNA reads TGTGCCAGCAGTTACGATGCCCGGGGGTACGAGCAGTACTTC. This sequence encodes CASSYDARGYEQYF.

This chain uses TRBV6-1 with TRBJ2-7; TRBD2 matches at 14 bases. J lost 3 bases, V lost 6 bases, and 1 base had no gene match. CDR3 length: 14 amino acids. Looked up from germline, CDR1 is MNHNS and CDR2 is SASEGT. The CDR3 coding sequence is TGTGCCAGCAGCGGGACTAGCGGGGGCTACGAGCAGTACTTC. It specifies CASSGTSGGYEQYF.

The chain uses TRBV27 and TRBJ2-7; TRBD1 aligns across 7 bases. With V trimmed by 4 bases and J by 7 bases, 4 bases remained unmatched. There are 12 residues in the CDR3. The V gene's germline CDR1 is MNHEY and CDR2 SMNVEV (reference sequence). The chain's CDR3 is CASSSTGQEQYF. Here the CDR3 DNA reads TGTGCCAGCAGTTCGACAGGGCAAGAGCAGTACTTC.

V gene TRBV5-6 combines with J gene TRBJ2-1, with TRBD2 identical over 7 bases. With 4 bases clipped from V and 14 bases from J, the junction kept 12 bases outside the gene matches. CDR1 is SGHDT, CDR2 YYEEEE, per germline. This CDR3 region has 13 residues. The CDR3 loop is CASSVHLTGGEFF. The CDR3 nucleotides are TGTGCCAGCAGCGTCCACCTTACGGGGGGAGAGTTCTTC.

This chain joins TRBV27 and TRBJ2-7; D perhaps matches TRBD2 (5 bases). This CDR3 is 13 amino acids long. The V end was cut by 7 bases, the J end by 7 bases, with 17 bases between. Germline CDR1 is MNHEY and CDR2 is SMNVEV (reference sequence). CDR3 bases: TGTGCCAGCACTTTTGCGGGTTCGGGGGAGCAGTACTTC. This codes for CASTFAGSGEQYF.

About this clone itself: Other DNA sequences from this sample encode an identical CDR3 as well. The chain carries TRBV7-6 and TRBJ2-1; D is ambiguous. Germline CDR1 SGHVS, CDR2 FNYEAQ. V was trimmed by 4 bases and J by 7 bases, leaving 5 bases between them. The CDR3 extends over 11 amino acids. CDR3 loop: CASSSSNEQFF. The CDR3 DNA reads as TGTGCCAGCAGCTCCTCTAATGAGCAGTTCTTC.

The V and J genes are TRBV13 and TRBJ1-6; D gene unclear. Per the germline V gene, CDR1 is PRHDT and CDR2 is FYEKMQ (reference sequence). This CDR3 comprises 12 residues. The V and J ends lost 5 bases and 10 bases respectively, with 9 bases between them. For the CDR3, the DNA is TGTGCCAGCAGCGTTATGTTGTCACCCCTCCACTTT. Translating gives CASSVMLSPLHF.

This chain joins TRBV5-1 and TRBJ2-5, with 11 bases matching TRBD2. After removal of 7 bases from V and 4 bases from J, the junction contained 6 bases not matched to a gene. The length of the CDR3 is 14 residues. Germline V lookup: CDR1 SGHRS, CDR2 YFSETQ. The CDR3 bases are TGCGCCAGCGACCTAGCGGGAGGAACAGAGACCCAGTACTTC. Translation: CASDLAGGTETQYF.

This clone came up once. The V gene is TRBV28, the J gene TRBJ2-2; 10 positions match TRBD2. The CDR3 consists of 16 residues. The V gene's germline CDR1 is MDHEN and CDR2 SYDVKM. Germline trimming cut 7 bases from V and 7 bases from J; bases unmatched to any gene: 12. CDR3 region: CASTPTSGTWVGELFF. CDR3 DNA: TGTGCCAGCACCCCCACTAGCGGGACGTGGGTCGGGGAGCTGTTTTTT.

The chain combines TRBV19 with TRBJ1-5; D gene ambiguous. The V gene lost 1 base and the J gene lost 0 bases, with 13 bases spanning the gap. This CDR3 comprises 17 residues. Germline V gives CDR1 LNHDA, CDR2 SQIVND (reference sequence). As DNA, the CDR3 is TGTGCCAGTAGTATAGTGAAACACCGCAATAGCAATCAGCCCCAGCATTTT. Its translation: CASSIVKHRNSNQPQHF.

The CDR3 is CASSKTSGRQETQYF. Here the CDR3 DNA reads TGTGCCAGCAGCAAGACTAGCGGGAGGCAAGAGACCCAGTACTTC. This sequence joins TRBV7-7 and TRBJ2-5, with 13 positions matching TRBD2. CDR1 is SSHAT and CDR2 is FNYEAQ in the germline V gene (reference sequence). The CDR3 runs to 15 residues. The V gene end was trimmed by 5 bases and the J gene end by 2 bases; junction bases not matched to a gene: 2.

A single count supports this clone. The J gene is TRBJ1-4, the V gene TRBV2, with TRBD1 matching over 7 bases. Germline V CDR1 and CDR2: SNHLY, FYNNEI. CDR3 length: 20 amino acids. Trimming removed 6 bases from V and 3 bases from J; junction bases left unmatched: 22. The CDR3 protein is CASSDRAGQPLPFPNEKLFF. The DNA of the CDR3 is TGTGCCAGCAGCGACAGGGCGGGACAGCCACTACCTTTTCCTAATGAAAAACTGTTTTTT.

This sequence joins TRBV13 and TRBJ2-7; maybe TRBD2 (6 bases). V was shortened by 4 bases and J by 6 bases, with 16 bases between the two germline ends. The length of the CDR3 is 14 residues. Germline CDR1 reads PRHDT; CDR2 reads FYEKMQ (reference sequence). CDR3 amino acids: CASSSGLTRLEQYF. The CDR3 nucleotides read TGTGCCAGCAGCTCCGGACTAACGAGACTCGAGCAGTACTTC.

This clone has only a few counts. This chain links TRBV10-3 with TRBJ1-5, with 8 positions matching TRBD1. The CDR3 is made up of 13 amino acids. Losses at the gene ends were 10 bases for V and 4 bases for J; bases not matched to a gene: 6. Germline CDR1 reads ENHRY; CDR2 reads SYGVKD. The CDR3 reads CATEQGANQPQHF. The DNA for the CDR3 is TGTGCCACCGAGCAGGGGGCGAATCAGCCCCAGCATTTT.

As to this clone: This specimen includes other DNA sequences encoding the same CDR3. This chain joins TRBV4-1 and TRBJ2-1; D gene unclear. Looked up from germline, CDR1 is MGHRA and CDR2 is YSYEKL. This CDR3 has 14 amino acids. Trimming removed 2 bases at V and 1 base at J, with 6 bases between. Here the CDR3 reads CASSQTPSYNEQFF. CDR3 in DNA: TGCGCCAGCAGCCAAACCCCATCCTACAATGAGCAGTTCTTC.

This chain connects TRBV27 to TRBJ2-7; 11 nucleotides line up with TRBD2. The V gene's germline CDR1 is MNHEY and CDR2 SMNVEV (reference sequence). The CDR3 loop spans 16 amino acids. After removal of 3 bases from V and 3 bases from J, the junction contained 7 bases not matched to a gene. The CDR3 protein is CASSLLAGGVLYEQYF. CDR3 in DNA: TGTGCCAGCAGTTTGTTAGCGGGAGGGGTCCTCTACGAGCAGTACTTC.

This chain uses TRBV6-1 with TRBJ2-7; D is undetermined. Germline values: CDR1 MNHNS, CDR2 SASEGT. The CDR3 loop spans 15 amino acids. Trimming left V 2 bases short and J 7 bases short, with 18 bases between. CDR3 sequence: CASSELRRPGEEQYF. DNA for the CDR3: TGTGCCAGCAGTGAACTGCGACGGCCTGGGGAAGAGCAGTACTTC.

The V call is TRBV7-9, the J call TRBJ2-1, with a possible D match to TRBD2 (6 bases). The ends were cut back, 5 bases at V and 6 bases at J, with 11 bases in the middle. CDR3 size: 13 residues. From germline, CDR1 is SEHNR and CDR2 FQNEAQ (reference sequence). CDR3 residues: CASSRGTVNEQFF. CDR3 DNA: TGTGCCAGCAGCAGAGGGACTGTCAATGAGCAGTTCTTC.

J is TRBJ2-7 and V is TRBV28, with 7 bases identical to TRBD1. CDR3 size: 15 residues. Per germline, CDR1 MDHEN and CDR2 SYDVKM. The junction had 11 bases not matched to a gene; V was cut back by 5 bases and J by 4 bases. CDR3: CASSPLHGTVYEQYF. CDR3 coding DNA: TGTGCCAGCAGTCCCCTCCACGGGACAGTGTACGAGCAGTACTTC.

The chain has TRBV27 and TRBJ2-5, with D perhaps assigned TRBD1 or TRBD2 (6 bases each). The DNA end lines up better with TRBJ2-7; the J call may be wrong. In germline, CDR1 is MNHEY, CDR2 SMNVEV (reference sequence). The CDR3 runs 14 residues. CDR3 bases: TGTGCCAGCAGTTTACTACAGGGAGGCGACGAGCAGTACTTC. The encoded protein is CASSLLQGGDEQYF.